This is a list of T cell receptor beta chains from one sample in a study of Ad26.COV2.S vaccination and SARS-CoV-2 variants. Clones were read by immunoSEQ multiplex PCR, and TCRdb kept only the in-frame ones, dropping some. The table records more than 400,000 clones, over 80% of them present only once. The material sequenced was peripheral blood, taken in a trial of Ad26.COV2.S vaccine versus placebo. All receptors derive from a person aged 18-60 years who received the Ad26.COV2.S COVID-19 vaccine or a placebo. The CDR3 runs from the conserved cysteine through the conserved F or W. The D gene is left open where the match is weak. The listing skips clone size in some rows; elsewhere it reads once, few, many or a size class.

v_call	j_call	clone_size	d_call	cdr3_nt	cdr3_aa
TRBV29-1	TRBJ2-3	few	TRBD2	TGCAGCGTCGAGGGGACTAGCGGGGACACAGATACGCAGTATTTT	CSVEGTSGDTDTQYF
TRBV23-1	TRBJ2-1	.	.	TGCGCCAGCAGTCCTCCCGAGGCGAGCGGAGATTACAATGAGCAGTTCTTC	CASSPPEASGDYNEQFF
TRBV10-1	TRBJ2-7	.	TRBD1	TGCGCCAGCAGCGCCGGGACAGGGATCTACGAGCAGTACTTC	CASSAGTGIYEQYF
TRBV4-3	TRBJ1-5	once	TRBD1	TGCGCCAGCAGCCAAGAACACAGGACAGGTCAGCCCCAGCATTTT	CASSQEHRTGQPQHF
TRBV12-3/TRBV12-4	TRBJ2-3	.	.	TGTGCCAGCAGTTTATTCGGCGGCGATACGCAGTATTTT	CASSLFGGDTQYF
TRBV9	TRBJ1-6	.	.	TGTGCCAGCAGCGTAGATTCGGGGTTTTATCAGATCAATTCACCCCTCCACTTT	CASSVDSGFYQINSPLHF
TRBV7-9	TRBJ1-2	.	.	TGTGCCAGCAGCTTAGGGGAGTTCTATGGCTACACCTTC	CASSLGEFYGYTF
TRBV4-1	TRBJ1-1	few	.	TGCGCCAGCAGCCAAGAGACCAGGCTGAACACTGAAGCTTTCTTT	CASSQETRLNTEAFF
TRBV19	TRBJ2-7	.	.	TGTGCCAGTAGCCCGGGCGATAATTACGAGCAGTACTTC	CASSPGDNYEQYF
TRBV20-1	TRBJ1-2	.	.	TGCAGTGCTAGTAACTATGGCTACACCTTC	CSASNYGYTF